This TCR beta chain was observed in a study of blood T cells in healthy people across ages. Findings and caveats of the study: A conclusive naive versus antigen-experienced comparison was prevented by the unsorted PBMCs. Older age coincided with a roughly linear decline in TCR beta diversity per million T cells. Comparison with aged donors showed that long-lived donors had more naive CD4+ cells and higher diversity.

Combining a sample-barcoded 5' primer with a J-beta primer mix, a second PCR ran for about 7 to 11 cycles. Using its own MiXCR run on the 5' RACE reads, TCRdb lists one record per CDR3 protein. The table lists some 800,000 distinct CDR3 sequences, approximately 48% of them singletons. The CDR3 extends over 11 amino acids. Germline V gives CDR1 SNHLY, CDR2 FYNNEI. About this clonotype: No antigen is known for it. The germline gene is not matched at one end of the junction; a read error may be the cause.

Healthy Caucasian individuals from Russia aged roughly 6 to 90 were enrolled as donors. This TCR came from a man between 60 and 70 years old in good health. The sequencing sample was made of blood. The gene calls are TRBV2 and TRBJ2-3; D gene uncertain. CDR3 residues: CVSSDVDTQYF. The CDR3 coding sequence is TGTGTCAGCAGTGACGTAGATACGCAGTATTTT.